Detailed here is one T cell receptor (beta chain). Its antigen is as yet unknown. The data were obtained in a study of cytomegalovirus exposure and HLA in healthy donors. Study-level results: High specificity and sensitivity for cytomegalovirus status were reported for the classifier. Among the CMV-associated chains, three were confirmed in vitro as specific for CMV antigens. The study listed about 150 cytomegalovirus-associated TCR beta chains.

Donors were drawn from the roughly 120-subject validation cohort, separate from the 666-subject first cohort. With V trimmed by 4 bases and J by 2 bases, 10 bases remained unmatched. The CDR3 is made up of 17 amino acids. Germline values: CDR1 SGHNT, CDR2 YYREEE (reference sequence). Assay: immunoSEQ multiplex PCR; the TCRdb copy retains only in-frame clones and omits some. The sample gives 250,000 to 400,000 clones, approximately 88% of which show up once; roughly 0.96% is in the top ten. The V gene is TRBV5-4, the J gene TRBJ1-2; 11 nucleotides match TRBD1. The source material was PBMCs. The sequence was obtained from a man younger than 40 in good health and CMV-seronegative. CDR3 coding DNA: TGTGCCAGCAGCAAGGGACAGGGGGAGATTGGGAACTATGGCTACACCTTC. Translation: CASSKGQGEIGNYGYTF.